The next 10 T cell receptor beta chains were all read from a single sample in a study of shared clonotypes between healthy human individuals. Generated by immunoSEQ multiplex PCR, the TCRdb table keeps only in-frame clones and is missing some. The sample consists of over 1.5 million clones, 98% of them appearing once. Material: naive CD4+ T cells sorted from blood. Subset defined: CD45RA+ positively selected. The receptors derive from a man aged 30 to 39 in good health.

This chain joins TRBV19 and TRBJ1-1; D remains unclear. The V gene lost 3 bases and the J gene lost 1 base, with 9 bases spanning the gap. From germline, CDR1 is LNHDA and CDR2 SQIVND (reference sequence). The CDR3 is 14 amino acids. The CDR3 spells CASSMAVGNTEAFF. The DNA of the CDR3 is TGTGCCAGTAGTATGGCGGTAGGGAACACTGAAGCTTTCTTT.

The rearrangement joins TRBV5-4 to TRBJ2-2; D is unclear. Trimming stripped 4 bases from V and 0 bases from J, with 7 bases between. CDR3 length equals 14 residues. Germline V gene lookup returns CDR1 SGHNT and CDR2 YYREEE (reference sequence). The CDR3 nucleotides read TGTGCCAGCAGCGCCGGACCGAACACCGGGGAGCTGTTTTTT. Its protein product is CASSAGPNTGELFF.

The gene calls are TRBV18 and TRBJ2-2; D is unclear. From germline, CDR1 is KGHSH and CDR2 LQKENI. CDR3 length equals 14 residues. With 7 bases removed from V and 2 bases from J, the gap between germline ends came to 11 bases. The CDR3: CASFGPDNTGELFF. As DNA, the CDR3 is TGTGCCAGCTTCGGGCCAGATAACACCGGGGAGCTGTTTTTT.

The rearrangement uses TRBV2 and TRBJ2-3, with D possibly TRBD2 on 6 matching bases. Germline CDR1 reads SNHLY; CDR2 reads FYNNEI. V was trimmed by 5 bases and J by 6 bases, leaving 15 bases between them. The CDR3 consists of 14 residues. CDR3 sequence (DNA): TGTGCCAGCAGTACGGTCGGGAGTGGGGATACGCAGTATTTT. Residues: CASSTVGSGDTQYF.

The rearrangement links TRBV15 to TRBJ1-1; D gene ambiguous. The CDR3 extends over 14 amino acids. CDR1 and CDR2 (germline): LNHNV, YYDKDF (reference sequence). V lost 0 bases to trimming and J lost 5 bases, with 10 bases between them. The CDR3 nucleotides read TGTGCCACCAGCAGAGATCCGGGAGGAACTGAAGCTTTCTTT. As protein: CATSRDPGGTEAFF.

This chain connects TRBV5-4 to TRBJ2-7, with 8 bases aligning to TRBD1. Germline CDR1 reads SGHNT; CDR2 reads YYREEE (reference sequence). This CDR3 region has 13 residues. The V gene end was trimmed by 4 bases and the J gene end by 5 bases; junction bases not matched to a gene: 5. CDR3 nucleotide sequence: TGTGCCAGCAGCCCGACAGGGGAGGACGAGCAGTACTTC. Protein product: CASSPTGEDEQYF.

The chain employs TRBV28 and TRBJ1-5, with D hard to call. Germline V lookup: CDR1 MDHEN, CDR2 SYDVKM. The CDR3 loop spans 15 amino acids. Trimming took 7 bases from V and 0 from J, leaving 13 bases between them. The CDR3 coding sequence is TGTGCCAGCATCGGGTCTTACTATAGCAATCAGCCCCAGCATTTT. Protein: CASIGSYYSNQPQHF.

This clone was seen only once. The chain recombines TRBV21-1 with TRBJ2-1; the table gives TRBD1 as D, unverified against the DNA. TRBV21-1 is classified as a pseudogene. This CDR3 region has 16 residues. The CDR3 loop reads CASSKWIPGGYNEQFF. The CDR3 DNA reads TGTGCCAGCAGCAAATGGATCCCAGGGGGCTACAATGAGCAGTTCTTC.

The CDR3 protein is CASSFSPGTEAFF. Here the CDR3 DNA reads TGTGCCAGCAGTTTTTCCCCCGGGACAGAAGCTTTCTTT. The V and J genes are TRBV28 and TRBJ1-1; weak D call: TRBD1 (6 bases). V was pared by 3 bases and J by 8 bases, with 13 bases between. Germline CDR1 and CDR2: MDHEN and SYDVKM. The CDR3 runs 13 residues.

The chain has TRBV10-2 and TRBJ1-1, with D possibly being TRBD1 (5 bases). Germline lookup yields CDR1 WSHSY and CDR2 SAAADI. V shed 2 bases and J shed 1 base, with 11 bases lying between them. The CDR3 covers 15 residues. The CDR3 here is CASSEIDSRNTEAFF. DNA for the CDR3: TGCGCCAGCAGTGAGATCGACAGTCGGAACACTGAAGCTTTCTTT.